The T cell receptor (beta chain) described here comes from a study of blood T cell repertoires in COVID-19. Germline CDR1 MNHEY, CDR2 SVGAGI. The CDR3 contains 14 residues. The V end lost 9 bases, the J end lost 7 bases, and 19 bases lay between the germline ends. Enrollees, about 18 to 90 years old, lived in about two dozen US areas. Researchers sorted participants into cohorts using their self-reported clinical history. This table comes from immunoSEQ multiplex PCR, and its TCRdb copy is limited to in-frame clones, with some not included. The repertoire holds 200,000 to 250,000 clones, with approximately 86% as singletons.

The chain couples TRBV6-5 to TRBJ1-5; the D gene is possibly TRBD1 (5 bases). Sequencing was carried out using PBMCs or T cells enriched from blood (not recorded which). The receptor was isolated from a woman aged 35 to 49 with acute COVID-19. CDR3 in amino acids: CASCRGAGEQPQHF. CDR3 DNA: TGTGCCAGTTGCCGGGGCGCGGGGGAACAGCCCCAGCATTTT.